These 14 T cell receptor beta chains came from one sample sequenced in a study of beta chain features in type 1 diabetes listed by TCRdb under 2018. Library preparation employed the immunoSEQ multiplex PCR assay. The entire isolated RNA was reverse transcribed using the High Capacity cDNA Reverse Transcription Kit, and thus expressed TCRB transcripts were sequenced. Held by TCRdb, this immuneACCESS table contains in-frame sequences only and omits some clones. Under half of the omission traces to an unresolved V gene where checked; the cause of the rest is unknown. In all, the sample holds about 140,000 clones, and 9% to 10% of those were seen once. 0.5% to 0.65% of the sample is held by the ten biggest clonotypes. Material: central memory CD4+ T cells from blood. Receptor source: a woman aged 40-49 years in good health.

This clone turned up a few times. V usage is TRBV19 and J usage is TRBJ1-6, with 10 bases fitting TRBD1. The germline V gene has CDR1 LNHDA and CDR2 SQIVND (reference sequence). Trimming cost V 5 bases and J 8 bases; bases outside gene matches: 3. The CDR3 is 14 residues long. The CDR3 here is CASSRQGAHSPLHF. CDR3 nucleotide sequence: TGTGCCAGTAGTCGACAGGGGGCACATTCACCCCTCCACTTT.

The V call is TRBV7-8, the J call TRBJ1-1, with 9 bases matching TRBD1. The CDR3 contains 17 residues. From germline, CDR1 is SGHVS and CDR2 FQNEAQ. Trimming removed 3 bases from V and 1 base from J; junction bases left unmatched: 9. The CDR3 coding sequence is TGTGCCAGCAGCTTCACGGAACAACAGGGGGCGAACACTGAAGCTTTCTTT. It encodes CASSFTEQQGANTEAFF.

The rearrangement joins TRBV6-4 to TRBJ1-5; 8 bases agree with TRBD1. The CDR3 runs to 14 residues. Germline-derived CDR1 and CDR2 are MRHNA and SNTAGT. The junction had 0 bases not matched to a gene; V was cut back by 3 bases and J by 2 bases. The CDR3: CASSEQGGNQPQHF. CDR3 in DNA: TGTGCCAGCAGTGAACAGGGGGGCAATCAGCCCCAGCATTTT.

This clone showed up just a few times. This chain joins TRBV5-6 and TRBJ2-6; 9 nucleotides align to TRBD1. Germline loops: CDR1 SGHDT, CDR2 YYEEEE. This CDR3 is built from 16 residues. After removal of 3 bases from V and 3 bases from J, the junction contained 4 bases not matched to a gene. CDR3 in DNA: TGTGCCAGCAGCTCGGACAGGGGCTTTGGGGCCAACGTCCTGACTTTC. It is translated as CASSSDRGFGANVLTF.

In this sample, this clone turned up a few times. This chain links TRBV10-2 with TRBJ1-5; D unclear. Germline assignment: CDR1 WSHSY and CDR2 SAAADI. The germline V and J ends were trimmed by 8 bases and 2 bases, with 7 bases remaining between them. The CDR3 contains 12 residues. The CDR3 DNA reads as TGCGCCAGCCGGGATGGCAATCAGCCCCAGCATTTT. It codes for CASRDGNQPQHF.

The V gene is TRBV10-3, the J gene TRBJ2-4; 9 nucleotides line up with TRBD1. The CDR3 has 19 amino acids. In germline, CDR1 is ENHRY, CDR2 SYGVKD. The trim removed 4 bases at V and 1 base at J, leaving 14 bases unmatched. The CDR3 sequence is CAISGSTGGPLIAKNIQYF. The CDR3 bases are TGTGCCATCAGTGGATCGACAGGGGGACCCCTAATTGCCAAAAACATTCAGTACTTC.

Only a few counts were recorded for this clone. This chain uses TRBV25-1 with TRBJ2-1, with 9 bases aligning to TRBD2. Germline assignment: CDR1 MGHDK and CDR2 SYGVNS. With V trimmed by 6 bases and J by 2 bases, 2 bases remained unmatched. This CDR3 has 14 amino acids. CDR3 region: CASRGGGAYNEQFF. The CDR3 DNA follows: TGTGCCAGCAGAGGCGGGGGGGCCTACAATGAGCAGTTCTTC.

The chain has TRBV10-3 and TRBJ1-6; a weak D match, TRBD1 (6 bases). CDR1 and CDR2 (germline): ENHRY, SYGVKD. This CDR3 has 14 amino acids. The ends were cut back, 3 bases at V and 7 bases at J, with 10 bases in the middle. CDR3 in DNA: TGTGCCATCAGTGACCGGACAGTCAATTCACCCCTCCACTTT. Translation gives CAISDRTVNSPLHF.

The J gene is TRBJ2-6, the V gene TRBV4-1; TRBD1 might be the D (5 bases). This CDR3 is 18 amino acids long. V lost 0 bases, J lost 8 bases, and 20 bases lay in between. Per the germline V gene, CDR1 is MGHRA and CDR2 is YSYEKL. This CDR3 reads CASSQDVGAAGLTNVLTF. CDR3 nucleotides: TGCGCCAGCAGCCAAGATGTAGGGGCGGCAGGATTGACCAACGTCCTGACTTTC.

The chain couples TRBV19 to TRBJ1-5; TRBD1 is a possible D gene (6 bases). Germline V gene lookup returns CDR1 LNHDA and CDR2 SQIVND (reference sequence). Between the trimmed V and J ends, which lost 7 bases and 3 bases, there was a span of 16 bases. The CDR3 runs 15 residues. The DNA of the CDR3 is TGTGCCAGTACCATAGAGGGACATCCCAATCAGCCCCAGCATTTT. Protein product: CASTIEGHPNQPQHF.

This clone was seen only a few times. This chain joins TRBV13 and TRBJ2-7; 14 bases agree with TRBD2. The length of the CDR3 is 17 residues. Trimming took 5 bases from V and 4 from J; bases not matched to a gene: 10. CDR1 is PRHDT and CDR2 is FYEKMQ in the germline V gene (reference sequence). The CDR3 DNA reads TGTGCCAGCAGCCATCAGACTAGCGGGGGGGAACATTACGAGCAGTACTTC. It is translated as CASSHQTSGGEHYEQYF.

The table lists this clone with a few counts. The J gene is TRBJ2-5, the V gene TRBV5-6, with 8 bases that match TRBD2. V lost 4 bases, J lost 2 bases, and 4 bases stayed unmatched. Germline-derived CDR1 and CDR2 are SGHDT and YYEEEE. This CDR3 spans 14 amino acids. The CDR3 region is CASSKGLDQETQYF. CDR3 nucleotide sequence: TGTGCCAGCAGCAAGGGACTAGATCAAGAGACCCAGTACTTC.

J is TRBJ1-6 and V is TRBV5-6, with 7 bases matching TRBD1. J gave up 5 bases and V 2 bases, and 4 bases lay outside the gene matches. The CDR3 loop spans 15 amino acids. Per germline, CDR1 SGHDT and CDR2 YYEEEE. The CDR3 reads CASSFEGANNSPLHF. The CDR3 DNA reads TGTGCCAGCAGCTTCGAGGGGGCGAATAATTCACCCCTCCACTTT.

A few counts support this clone. CDR3 nucleotides: TGTGCCAGCAGTTTAGGAACTGCGGGGGAGGGTACGCAGTATTTT. This translates into CASSLGTAGEGTQYF. The chain joins TRBV27 to TRBJ2-3; 7 nucleotides align to TRBD2. The length of the CDR3 is 15 residues. CDR1 MNHEY and CDR2 SMNVEV come from the germline V gene (reference sequence). V gave up 2 bases and J gave up 8 bases; unmatched junction bases: 10.